These 4 T cell receptor beta chains share one sample of origin, sequenced in a study of blood T cells in healthy people across ages. The use of a sample-barcoded 5' primer and a J-beta primer mix characterized a second PCR of about 7 to 12 cycles. TCRdb fed the 5' RACE reads into MiXCR, producing one record per CDR3 protein. This repertoire shows about 780,000 distinct CDR3 sequences, 55% to 65% found once; its top ten account for 28%. The specimen was blood. The source of these receptors is a man aged 25 to 45 in good health.

CDR3 sequence: CASSRIAGGRETQYF. The DNA for the CDR3 is TGTGCCAGCAGTCGGATAGCGGGGGGTAGAGAGACCCAGTACTTC. The V gene is TRBV12-3 or TRBV12-4, the J gene TRBJ2-5, with 10 bases identical to TRBD2. The CDR3 runs to 15 residues. V gave up 5 bases and J gave up 4 bases; unmatched junction bases: 7.

There are a few counts of this clonotype. The chain is built from TRBV14 and TRBJ2-6; 8 nucleotides line up with TRBD1. CDR1 is SGHDN and CDR2 is FVKESK in the germline V gene. J lost 0 bases, V lost 3 bases, and 7 bases had no gene match. The CDR3 totals 18 residues. CDR3 sequence: CASSHSPGQASGANVLTF. As DNA, the CDR3 is TGTGCCAGCAGCCATTCACCGGGACAGGCCTCTGGGGCCAACGTCCTGACTTTC.

J is TRBJ2-6 and V is TRBV7-9; D not certain. The CDR3 has 14 residues. V lost 6 bases and J 0 bases, leaving 6 bases between the germline ends. Looked up from germline, CDR1 is SEHNR and CDR2 is FQNEAQ (reference sequence). CDR3: CASSVYSGANVLTF. The CDR3 DNA is TGTGCCAGCAGTGTCTACTCTGGGGCCAACGTCCTGACTTTC.

J is TRBJ1-2 and V is TRBV5-1; the match to TRBD1 covers 9 bases. J gave up 8 bases and V 4 bases, and 9 bases lay outside the gene matches. The CDR3 loop spans 14 amino acids. Germline CDR1 SGHRS, CDR2 YFSETQ. The CDR3, as DNA: TGCGCCAGCAGCACGGGACAGGGTTCGCTAGGCTACACCTTC. It yields the protein CASSTGQGSLGYTF.